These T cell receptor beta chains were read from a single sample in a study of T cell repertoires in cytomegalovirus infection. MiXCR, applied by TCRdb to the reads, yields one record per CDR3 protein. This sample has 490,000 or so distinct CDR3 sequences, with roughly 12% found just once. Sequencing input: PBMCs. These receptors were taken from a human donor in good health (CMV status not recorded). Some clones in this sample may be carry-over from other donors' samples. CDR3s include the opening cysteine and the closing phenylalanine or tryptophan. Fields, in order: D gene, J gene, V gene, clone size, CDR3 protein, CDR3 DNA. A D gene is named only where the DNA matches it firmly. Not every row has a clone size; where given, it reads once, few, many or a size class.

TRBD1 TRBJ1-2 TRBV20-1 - CSAIGDRGYSGYTF TGCAGTGCTATCGGGGACAGGGGTTATAGTGGCTACACCTTC
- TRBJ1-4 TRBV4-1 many CASSQDYGKLFF TGCGCCAGCAGCCAAGATTACGGAAAACTGTTTTTT
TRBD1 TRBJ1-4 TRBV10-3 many CAISGTATNEKLFF TGTGCCATCAGCGGGACAGCAACTAATGAAAAACTGTTTTTT
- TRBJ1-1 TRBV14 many CASSQDEQGYWTEAFF TGTGCCAGCAGCCAGGACGAACAGGGATATTGGACTGAAGCTTTCTTT
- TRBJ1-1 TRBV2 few CASSEALDDGTEAFF TGTGCCAGCAGTGAAGCGTTGGATGACGGCACTGAAGCTTTCTTT
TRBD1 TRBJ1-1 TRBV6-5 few CASNGQGSNTEAFF TGTGCCAGCAACGGACAGGGTTCGAACACTGAAGCTTTCTTT
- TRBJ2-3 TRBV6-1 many CASRTLVTDTQYF TGTGCCAGCCGTACCCTAGTCACAGATACGCAGTATTTT
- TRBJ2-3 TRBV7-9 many CASSPAGSGTDTQYF TGTGCCAGCAGCCCCGCGGGGTCGGGGACAGATACGCAGTATTTT
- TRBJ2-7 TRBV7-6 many CASSLSTREFYEQYF TGTGCCAGCAGCCTATCGACTAGGGAATTCTACGAGCAGTACTTC
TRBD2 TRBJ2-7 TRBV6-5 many CASSYSPSGRAGEQYF TGTGCCAGCAGTTACTCGCCTAGCGGGAGGGCGGGCGAGCAGTACTTC
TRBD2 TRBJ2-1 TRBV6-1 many CASSEWRTSGSGQFF TGTGCCAGCAGTGAATGGAGGACTAGCGGGAGTGGGCAGTTCTTC
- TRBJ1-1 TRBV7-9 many CASSLGVMNTEAFF TGTGCCAGCAGCTTAGGTGTTATGAACACTGAAGCTTTCTTT
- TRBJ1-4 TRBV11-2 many CASSLGGGADEKLFF TGTGCCAGCAGCTTAGGAGGCGGGGCGGATGAAAAACTGTTTTTT
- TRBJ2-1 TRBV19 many CASSDLERVGYNEQFF TGTGCCAGTAGTGACCTAGAGAGGGTCGGATACAATGAGCAGTTCTTC
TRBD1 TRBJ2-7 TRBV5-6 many CASSLLGQGLWDEQYF TGTGCCAGCAGCTTGCTGGGACAGGGCTTATGGGACGAGCAGTACTTC
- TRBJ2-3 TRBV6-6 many CASSYVASTDTQYF TGTGCCAGCAGTTACGTTGCGTCCACAGATACGCAGTATTTT
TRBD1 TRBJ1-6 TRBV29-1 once CSAGQDGGSPLHF TGCAGCGCCGGACAGGACGGAGGATCACCCCTCCACTTT
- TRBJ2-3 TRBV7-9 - CASTPGGTITDTQYF TGTGCCAGCACCCCAGGGGGGACAATCACAGATACGCAGTATTTT
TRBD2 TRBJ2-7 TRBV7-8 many CASSLARTSGFYEQYF TGTGCCAGCAGCTTAGCGCGGACTAGCGGGTTTTACGAGCAGTACTTC
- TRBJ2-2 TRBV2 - CASYPENTGELFF TGTGCCAGCTATCCAGAGAACACCGGGGAGCTGTTTTTT
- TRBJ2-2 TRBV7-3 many CASSSLGGTNTGELFF TGTGCCAGCAGCTCCCTCGGCGGGACGAACACCGGGGAGCTGTTTTTT
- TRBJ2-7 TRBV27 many CASSFRRAMGGAYEQYF TGTGCCAGCAGTTTCAGACGGGCTATGGGCGGTGCCTACGAGCAGTACTTC
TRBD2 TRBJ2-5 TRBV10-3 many CAIRGTSGGTQETQYF TGTGCCATCAGAGGGACTAGCGGGGGGACCCAAGAGACCCAGTACTTC
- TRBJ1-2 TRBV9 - CASSPRTYGGYGYTF TGTGCCAGCAGCCCCCGGACCTACGGGGGTTATGGCTACACCTTC
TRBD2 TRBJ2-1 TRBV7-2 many CASSPDGLAGDEQFF TGTGCCAGCAGCCCCGATGGACTAGCGGGAGATGAGCAGTTCTTC